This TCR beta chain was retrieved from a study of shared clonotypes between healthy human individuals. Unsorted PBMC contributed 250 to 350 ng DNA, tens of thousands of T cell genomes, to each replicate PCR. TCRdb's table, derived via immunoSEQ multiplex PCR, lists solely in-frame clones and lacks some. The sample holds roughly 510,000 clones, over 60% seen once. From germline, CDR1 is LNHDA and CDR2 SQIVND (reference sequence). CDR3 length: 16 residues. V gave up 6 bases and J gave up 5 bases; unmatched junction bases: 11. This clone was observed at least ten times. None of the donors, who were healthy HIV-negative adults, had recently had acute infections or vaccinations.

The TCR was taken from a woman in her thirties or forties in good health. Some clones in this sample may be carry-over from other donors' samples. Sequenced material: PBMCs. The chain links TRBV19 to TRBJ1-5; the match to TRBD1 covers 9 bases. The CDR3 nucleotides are TGTGCCAGTAGACCTTTCACAGGGGGCGATGATCAGCCCCAGCATTTT. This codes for CASRPFTGGDDQPQHF.